These 2 T cell receptor beta chains were sequenced from one sample in a study of identical twins. TCRdb passed the 5' RACE reads through MiXCR, listing each CDR3 protein once. The sample holds 1,800,000 or so distinct CDR3 sequences, 25% to 35% seen once. Sequenced input: cord blood. The receptors stem from a newborn girl in good health.

Points on this clonotype: A much more abundant neighbour one base away suggests this may be a read error. V usage is TRBV7-2 and J usage is TRBJ2-7; unclear D gene. The germline V gene encodes CDR1 SGHTA and CDR2 FQGNSA. The CDR3 has 12 residues. Written as DNA, the CDR3 is TGTGCCAGCAGCTTAGAGCCCTACGAGCGGTACTTC. Encoded protein: CASSLEPYERYF.

This clonotype has just a few counts. The rearrangement uses TRBV28 and TRBJ2-5; no clear D. The V gene's germline CDR1 is MDHEN and CDR2 SYDVKM. V lost 2 bases to trimming and J lost 2 bases, with 15 bases between them. The CDR3 spans 16 residues. The chain's CDR3 is CASSLASAVGQETQYF. CDR3 in DNA: TGTGCCAGCAGTTTAGCCTCGGCGGTAGGGCAAGAGACCCAGTACTTC.